The rows below give T cell receptor beta chains drawn from one sample of a study of blood T cells in healthy people across ages. Via MiXCR, TCRdb re-called the 5' RACE reads, giving one row per CDR3 protein. The sample consists of under 950,000 distinct CDR3 sequences, about a fifth of them appearing once. The material sequenced was blood. Receptor source: a man in his 70s in good health. The CDR3 runs from the conserved cysteine through the conserved F or W. D genes are given only for firm matches. Size is stated for part of the rows, as once, few or many counts, or as a class when the clone is expanded.

TRBD1,TRBV18,NA,TRBJ1-1,CASSTRGQTNTEAFF,TGTGCCAGCTCAACCCGGGGACAGACGAACACTGAAGCTTTCTTT
NA,TRBV11-2,NA,TRBJ2-7,CASSLWGGVDEQYF,TGTGCCAGCAGCTTATGGGGTGGGGTCGACGAGCAGTACTTC
TRBD2,TRBV5-1,many,TRBJ2-4,CASSSDPGLAGVQYF,TGCGCCAGCAGCTCTGATCCCGGCCTAGCGGGAGTTCAGTACTTC
TRBD2,TRBV7-2,many,TRBJ2-5,CASSLAGIQETQYF,TGTGCCAGCAGTCTAGCGGGTATACAAGAGACCCAGTACTTC
TRBD1,TRBV28,many,TRBJ2-1,CASSLPIGQGARNEQFF,TGTGCCAGCAGTTTGCCGATCGGACAGGGGGCGAGGAATGAGCAGTTCTTC
TRBD2,TRBV7-3,NA,TRBJ2-3,CASSLAGADTDTQYF,TGTGCCAGCAGCTTAGCGGGAGCTGACACAGATACGCAGTATTTT
NA,TRBV4-3,NA,TRBJ2-7,CASSHAGDSYEQYF,TGCGCCAGCAGCCATGCAGGGGATTCCTACGAGCAGTACTTC
TRBD2,TRBV11-2,NA,TRBJ2-1,CASSLGASGGLDEQFF,TGTGCCAGCAGCTTAGGTGCTAGCGGGGGCCTCGATGAGCAGTTCTTC
TRBD2,TRBV6-1,once,TRBJ2-1,CASSVGRENEQFF,TGTGCCAGCAGTGTAGGGCGGGAGAATGAGCAGTTCTTC
NA,TRBV7-2,few,TRBJ2-7,CASSDSSYEQYF,TGTGCCAGCAGCGACAGCTCCTACGAGCAGTACTTC
TRBD2,TRBV14,few,TRBJ2-5,CASSQRGAGTSEYF,TGTGCCAGCAGCCAAAGGGGAGCAGGGACTAGCGAGTACTTC
NA,TRBV18,NA,TRBJ1-3,CASSPSQGSGNTIYF,TGTGCCAGCTCTCCATCGCAGGGCTCTGGAAACACCATATATTTT
TRBD1,TRBV5-1,few,TRBJ2-1,CASSTGQGWVYEQFF,TGCGCCAGCAGCACGGGACAGGGGTGGGTGTATGAGCAGTTCTTC
NA,TRBV19,NA,TRBJ2-7,CASSMTSGEQYF,TGTGCCAGTAGTATGACAAGTGGAGAGCAGTACTTC
NA,TRBV20-1,many,TRBJ1-4,CSARDLYLGMPRGEKLFF,TGCAGTGCTAGAGATCTTTACCTCGGGATGCCGAGGGGTGAAAAACTGTTTTTT
NA,TRBV21-1,few,TRBJ2-1,CASSKIPLDNEQFF,TGTGCCAGCAGCAAAATCCCACTCGACAATGAGCAGTTCTTC
TRBD1,TRBV27,NA,TRBJ2-2,CASSRTGRTGELFF,TGTGCCAGCAGCCGGACAGGGAGGACCGGGGAGCTGTTTTTT
NA,TRBV2,NA,TRBJ2-7,CASSEGYDQYF,TGTGCCAGCAGTGAAGGCTACGACCAGTACTTC
NA,TRBV27,NA,TRBJ2-4,CASSFEGWGKNIQYF,TGTGCCAGCAGTTTCGAGGGGTGGGGCAAAAACATTCAGTACTTC
TRBD2,TRBV7-8,few,TRBJ2-2,CASSIGTSGAPGELFF,TGTGCCAGCAGCATAGGGACTAGCGGAGCCCCCGGGGAGCTGTTTTTT
NA,TRBV19,NA,TRBJ1-2,CASSIVVSNYGYTF,TGTGCCAGTAGTATAGTGGTCTCTAACTATGGCTACACCTTC
TRBD1,TRBV15,NA,TRBJ1-3,CATSRRMGQAGISGNTIYF,TGTGCCACCAGCAGGCGAATGGGACAGGCGGGTATCTCTGGAAACACCATATATTTT
NA,TRBV5-1,NA,TRBJ2-7,CASSSSPRDEQYF,TGCGCCAGCAGCTCCAGCCCCCGGGACGAGCAGTACTTC
NA,TRBV29-1,NA,TRBJ2-5,CSVDPQGQETQYF,TGCAGCGTCGACCCACAGGGCCAAGAGACCCAGTACTTC
TRBD2,TRBV7-3,NA,TRBJ2-1,CASSLVAGPYNEQFF,TGTGCCAGCAGCTTAGTAGCGGGGCCCTACAATGAGCAGTTCTTC
NA,TRBV28,NA,TRBJ1-2,CATIQVFNYGYTF,TGTGCCACCATACAGGTTTTTAACTATGGCTACACCTTC
NA,TRBV18,NA,TRBJ2-3,CATGLGSLRTDTQYF,TGTGCCACCGGGCTGGGGTCCCTACGCACAGATACGCAGTATTTT
NA,TRBV2,NA,TRBJ1-3,CASSEGVQNSGNTIYF,TGTGCCAGCAGTGAAGGGGTACAAAACTCTGGAAACACCATATATTTT
NA,TRBV7-2,few,TRBJ2-1,CASSLAGVLGRWGNEQFF,TGTGCCAGCAGCTTAGCGGGGGTACTAGGGAGGTGGGGCAATGAGCAGTTCTTC